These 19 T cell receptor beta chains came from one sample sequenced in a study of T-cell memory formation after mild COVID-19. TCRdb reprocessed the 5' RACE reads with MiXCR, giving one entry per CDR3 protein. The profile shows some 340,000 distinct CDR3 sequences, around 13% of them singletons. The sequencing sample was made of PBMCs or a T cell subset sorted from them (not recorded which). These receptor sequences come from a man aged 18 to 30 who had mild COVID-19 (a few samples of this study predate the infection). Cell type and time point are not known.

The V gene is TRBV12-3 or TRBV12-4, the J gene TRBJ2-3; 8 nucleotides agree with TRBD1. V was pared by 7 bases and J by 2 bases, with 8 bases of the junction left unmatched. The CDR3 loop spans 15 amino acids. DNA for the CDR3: TGTGCCAGCACACGAGGGGACAGGAACACAGATACGCAGTATTTT. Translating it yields CASTRGDRNTDTQYF.

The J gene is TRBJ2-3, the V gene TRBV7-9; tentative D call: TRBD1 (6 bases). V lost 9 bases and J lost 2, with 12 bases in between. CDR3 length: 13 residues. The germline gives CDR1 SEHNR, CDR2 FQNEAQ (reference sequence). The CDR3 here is CASGQSHTDTQYF. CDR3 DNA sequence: TGTGCCAGTGGACAGAGTCACACAGATACGCAGTATTTT.

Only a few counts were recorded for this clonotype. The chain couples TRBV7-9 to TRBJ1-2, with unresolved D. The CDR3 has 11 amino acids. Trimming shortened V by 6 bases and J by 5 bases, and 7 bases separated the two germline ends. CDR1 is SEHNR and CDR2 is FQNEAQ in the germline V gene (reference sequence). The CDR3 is CASRQEYGYTF. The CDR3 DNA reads TGTGCCAGCAGGCAGGAGTATGGCTACACCTTC. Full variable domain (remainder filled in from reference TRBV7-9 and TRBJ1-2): DTGVSQNPRHKITKRGQNVTFRCDPISEHNRLYWYRQTLGQGPEFLTYFQNEAQLEKSRLLSDRFSAERPKGSFSTLEIQRTEQGDSAMYLCASRQEYGYTFGSGTRLTVV.

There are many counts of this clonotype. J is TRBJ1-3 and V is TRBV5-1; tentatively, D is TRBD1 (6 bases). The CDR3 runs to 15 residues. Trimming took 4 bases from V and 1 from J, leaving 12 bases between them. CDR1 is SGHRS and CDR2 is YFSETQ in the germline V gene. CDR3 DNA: TGCGCCAGCAGCCCCGGGACATCGTCTGGAAACACCATATATTTT. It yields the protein CASSPGTSSGNTIYF.

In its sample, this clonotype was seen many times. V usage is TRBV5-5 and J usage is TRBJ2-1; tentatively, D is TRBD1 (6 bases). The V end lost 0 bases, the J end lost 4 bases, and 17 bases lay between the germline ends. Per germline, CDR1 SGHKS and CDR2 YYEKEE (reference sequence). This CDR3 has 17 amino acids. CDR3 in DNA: TGTGCCAGCAGCTTGGCCGAGGCAGGGGTGCAGTACAATGAGCAGTTCTTC. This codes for CASSLAEAGVQYNEQFF.

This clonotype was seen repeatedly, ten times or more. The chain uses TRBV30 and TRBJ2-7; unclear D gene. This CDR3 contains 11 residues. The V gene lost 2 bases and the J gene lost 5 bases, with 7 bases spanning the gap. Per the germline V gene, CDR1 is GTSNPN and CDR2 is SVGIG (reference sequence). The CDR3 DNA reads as TGTGCCTGGAGTTCCGGTCACGAGCAGTACTTC. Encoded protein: CAWSSGHEQYF.

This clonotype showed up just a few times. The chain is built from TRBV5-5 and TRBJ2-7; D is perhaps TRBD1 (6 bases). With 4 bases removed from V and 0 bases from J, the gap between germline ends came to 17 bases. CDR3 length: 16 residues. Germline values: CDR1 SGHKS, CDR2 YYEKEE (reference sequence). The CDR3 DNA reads TGTGCCAGCAGCCTGGCCAGGGGCGGCCTCTCCTACGAGCAGTACGTC. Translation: CASSLARGGLSYEQYV.

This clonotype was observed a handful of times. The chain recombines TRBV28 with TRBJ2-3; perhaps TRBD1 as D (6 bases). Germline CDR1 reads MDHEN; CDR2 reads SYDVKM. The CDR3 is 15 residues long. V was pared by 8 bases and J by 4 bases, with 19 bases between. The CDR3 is CASQKGDSGADTQYF. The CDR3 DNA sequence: TGTGCCAGCCAAAAGGGGGATTCGGGCGCAGATACGCAGTATTTT. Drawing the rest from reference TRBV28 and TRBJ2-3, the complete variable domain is DVKVTQSSRYLVKRTGEKVFLECVQDMDHENMFWYRQDPGLGLRLIYFSYDVKMKEKGDIPEGYSVSREKKERFSLILESASTNQTSMYLCASQKGDSGADTQYFGPGTRLTVL.

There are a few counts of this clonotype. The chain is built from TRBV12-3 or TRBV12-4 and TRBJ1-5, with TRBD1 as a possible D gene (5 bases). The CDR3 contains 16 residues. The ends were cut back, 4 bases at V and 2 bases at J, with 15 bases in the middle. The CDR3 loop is CASSSRGGWGNQPQHF. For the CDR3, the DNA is TGTGCCAGCAGTTCCCGGGGGGGTTGGGGCAATCAGCCCCAGCATTTT.

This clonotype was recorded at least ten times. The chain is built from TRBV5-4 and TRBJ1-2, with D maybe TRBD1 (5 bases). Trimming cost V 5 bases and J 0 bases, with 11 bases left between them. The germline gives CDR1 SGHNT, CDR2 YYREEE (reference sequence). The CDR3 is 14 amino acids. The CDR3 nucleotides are TGTGCCAGCAGGGGGACCGAGACTAACTATGGCTACACCTTC. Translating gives CASRGTETNYGYTF.

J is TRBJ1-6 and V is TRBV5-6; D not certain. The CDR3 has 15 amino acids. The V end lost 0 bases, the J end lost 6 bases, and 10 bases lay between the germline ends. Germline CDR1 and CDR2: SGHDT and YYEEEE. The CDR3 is CASSLGWKTNSPLHF. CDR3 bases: TGTGCCAGCAGCTTGGGTTGGAAAACTAATTCACCCCTCCACTTT. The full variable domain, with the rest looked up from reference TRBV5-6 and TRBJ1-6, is DAGVTQSPTHLIKTRGQQVTLRCSPKSGHDTVSWYQQALGQGPQFIFQYYEEEERQRGNFPDRFSGHQFPNYSSELNVNALLLGDSALYLCASSLGWKTNSPLHFGNGTRLTVT.

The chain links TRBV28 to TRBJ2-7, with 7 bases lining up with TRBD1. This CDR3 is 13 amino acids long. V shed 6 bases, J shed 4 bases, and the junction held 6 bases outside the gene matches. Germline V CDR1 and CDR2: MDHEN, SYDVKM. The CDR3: CASRKTGKYEQYV. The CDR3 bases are TGTGCCAGCAGGAAGACAGGGAAATACGAGCAGTACGTC.

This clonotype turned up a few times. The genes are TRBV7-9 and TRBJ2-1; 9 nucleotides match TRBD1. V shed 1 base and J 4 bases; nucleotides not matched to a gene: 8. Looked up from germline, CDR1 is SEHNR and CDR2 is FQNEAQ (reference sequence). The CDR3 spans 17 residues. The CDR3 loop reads CASSLGFGGQGYNEQFF. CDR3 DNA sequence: TGTGCCAGCAGCTTAGGGTTCGGAGGACAGGGGTACAATGAGCAGTTCTTC.

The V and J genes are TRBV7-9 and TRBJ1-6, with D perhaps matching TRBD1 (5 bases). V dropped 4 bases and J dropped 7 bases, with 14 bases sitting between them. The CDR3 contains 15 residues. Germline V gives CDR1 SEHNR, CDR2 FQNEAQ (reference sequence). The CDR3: CASSSGTGGNSPLHF. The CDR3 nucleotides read TGTGCCAGCAGCTCGGGGACGGGTGGGAATTCACCCCTCCACTTT.

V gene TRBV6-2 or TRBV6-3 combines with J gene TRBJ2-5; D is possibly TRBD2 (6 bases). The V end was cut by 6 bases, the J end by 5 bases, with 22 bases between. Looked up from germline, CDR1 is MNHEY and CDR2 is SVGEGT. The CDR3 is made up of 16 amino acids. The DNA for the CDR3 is TGTGCCAGCAGCACCCCGGCGGGACTCCAGGGCGAGACCCAGTACTTC. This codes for CASSTPAGLQGETQYF.

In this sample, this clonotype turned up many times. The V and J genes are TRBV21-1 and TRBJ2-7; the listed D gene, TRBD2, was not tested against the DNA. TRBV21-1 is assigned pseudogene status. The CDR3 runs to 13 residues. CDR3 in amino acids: CASSKGGAYEQYV. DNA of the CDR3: TGTGCCAGCAGCAAAGGCGGGGCCTACGAGCAGTACGTC.

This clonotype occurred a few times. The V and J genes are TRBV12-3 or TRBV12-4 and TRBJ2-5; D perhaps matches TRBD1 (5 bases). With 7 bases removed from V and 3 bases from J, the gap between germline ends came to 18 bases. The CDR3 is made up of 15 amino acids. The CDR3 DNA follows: TGTGCCAGCACTACTCGATCTTGGGGCGAAGAGACCCAGTACTTC. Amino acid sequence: CASTTRSWGEETQYF.

In DNA, the CDR3 is TGTGCCAGCAGCACAGGACAGAGACTCCACTTT. This sequence encodes CASSTGQRLHF. The chain employs TRBV7-2 and TRBJ1-6; possibly TRBD1 for D (6 bases). V was shortened by 5 bases and J by 16 bases, with 12 bases between the two germline ends. The CDR3 contains 11 residues. Germline values: CDR1 SGHTA, CDR2 FQGNSA.

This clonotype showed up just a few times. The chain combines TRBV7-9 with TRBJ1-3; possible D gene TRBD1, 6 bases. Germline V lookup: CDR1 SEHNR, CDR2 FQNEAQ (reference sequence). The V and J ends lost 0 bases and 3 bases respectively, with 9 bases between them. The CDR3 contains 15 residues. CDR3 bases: TGTGCCAGCAGCTTAGCGGGGGCTTTTGGAAACACCATATATTTT. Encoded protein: CASSLAGAFGNTIYF. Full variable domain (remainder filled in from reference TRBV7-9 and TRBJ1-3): DTGVSQNPRHKITKRGQNVTFRCDPISEHNRLYWYRQTLGQGPEFLTYFQNEAQLEKSRLLSDRFSAERPKGSFSTLEIQRTEQGDSAMYLCASSLAGAFGNTIYFGEGSWLTVV.